This T cell receptor beta chain was documented in a study of cytomegalovirus exposure and HLA in healthy donors. Points from the study as a whole: More clonal expansion characterized HLA-associated TCR beta chains than equally common others in a later analysis. Rare sequences made up most TCRs, while some public TCRs were found in many donors. Specificity of three CMV-associated chains for CMV antigens was verified in vitro. The study dropped some indistinguishable V segments, TRBV6-2 and TRBV6-3 among them.

On this clone: Its antigen remains unidentified.

The V segment lost 6 bases and the J segment 3 bases; nucleotides outside the gene matches: 15. Germline V lookup: CDR1 MNHEY, CDR2 SMNVEV (reference sequence). This CDR3 spans 17 amino acids. Researchers ran the PCR with 60 Vbeta and 13 Jbeta primers. TCRdb keeps only in-frame clones here, not all; method: immunoSEQ multiplex PCR. The sample shows tens of thousands of clones, over 60% of them seen only once. The rearrangement uses TRBV27 and TRBJ2-7; 9 bases agree with TRBD1. The specimen was PBMCs. This sequence was found in a middle-aged man in good health and CMV-seropositive. CDR3 bases: TGTGCCAGCAGCCGTATTGCGGGACAGGGAGACTACTACGAGCAGTACTTC. Translated: CASSRIAGQGDYYEQYF.